These T cell receptor beta chains were read from a single sample in a study of control samples from healthy donors and cancer patients. Sequencing was performed with immunoSEQ multiplex PCR; in TCRdb, only in-frame clones are kept and a portion is missing. The data show about 140,000 clones, around nine tenths seen once. The sequenced sample was blood. The receptor set was obtained from a woman between 25 and 40 years old in good health. The CDR3 runs from the conserved cysteine through the conserved F or W. D genes are given only for firm matches. Some rows mark clone size as missing; the rest say once, few, many or name a class of expanded clone.

.	TRBD2	TRBV3-1/TRBV3-2	TRBJ2-1	TGTGCCAGCAGCCCCCCCGGCAGACTAGCGGGAGGCAATGAGCAGTTCTTC	CASSPPGRLAGGNEQFF
.	TRBD2	TRBV19	TRBJ2-7	TGTGCCAGTAGCTCGGGGGGGGCGGTCTCCTACGAGCAGTACTTC	CASSSGGAVSYEQYF
.	TRBD2	TRBV7-2	TRBJ2-5	TGTGCCAGCAGCTTAGATAGCGGGGGCGAGACCCAGTACTTC	CASSLDSGGETQYF
.	.	TRBV18	TRBJ2-2	TGTGCCAGCTCACCACAGGGAACCGGGGAGCTGTTTTTT	CASSPQGTGELFF
.	.	TRBV15	TRBJ2-7	TGTGCCACCAGCAGAGATCTGGTCTACGAGCAGTACTTC	CATSRDLVYEQYF
.	.	TRBV19	TRBJ1-5	TGTGCCACCAGTGGCAGCCGGAGCCATCAGCCCCAGCATTTT	CATSGSRSHQPQHF
once	TRBD2	TRBV10-3	TRBJ2-3	TGTGCCACCCGCAGCGGGGTTAGCACAGATACGCAGTATTTT	CATRSGVSTDTQYF
.	.	TRBV29-1	TRBJ1-1	TGCAGCGTCCGCAGGGACACTGAAGCTTTCTTT	CSVRRDTEAFF
.	.	TRBV2	TRBJ1-5	TGTGCCAGCAGTGGTTACAGTAATCAGCCCCAGCATTTT	CASSGYSNQPQHF
.	TRBD2	TRBV13	TRBJ2-1	TGTGCCAGCAGCCCAAACGTTGGAATCCACGGGACTAGCGGGAGGGTAGGTGAGCAGTTCTTC	CASSPNVGIHGTSGRVGEQFF
.	.	TRBV25-1	TRBJ2-5	TGTGCCAGCAGTGAATCAGGGGAATCGGCCCAGTACTTC	CASSESGESAQYF
.	TRBD1	TRBV5-6	TRBJ1-2	TGTGCCAGCAGCTCGACAGGGGGAGGCTACACCTTC	CASSSTGGGYTF
once	.	TRBV6-6	TRBJ1-5	TGTGCCAGCAGTTACTGGGCGATGGGAAGCGATCAGCCCCAGCATTTT	CASSYWAMGSDQPQHF
.	.	TRBV9	TRBJ1-3	TGTGCCAGCAGCGTAGACGGGGGCTCTGGAAACACCATATATTTT	CASSVDGGSGNTIYF
.	TRBD2	TRBV19	TRBJ2-7	TGTGCCAGTAGTAGAGCTAGCGGCTACGAGCAGTACTTC	CASSRASGYEQYF
.	.	TRBV11-2	TRBJ2-1	TGTGCCAGCAGCCAAAGCGGGACAAACAATGAGCAGTTCTTC	CASSQSGTNNEQFF
.	TRBD2	TRBV5-4	TRBJ2-1	TGTGCCAGCAGCTTGGTGTCGGGAGGGGCATACAATGAGCAGTTCTTC	CASSLVSGGAYNEQFF
.	.	TRBV25-1	TRBJ1-2	TGTGCCAGTACGGGGAACTATGGCTACACCTTC	CASTGNYGYTF
.	.	TRBV5-6	TRBJ2-5	TGTGCCAGCGGCGAAGGCCAGAGGAAGGGGACCCAGTACTTC	CASGEGQRKGTQYF
once	.	TRBV19	TRBJ1-1	TGTGCCAGTAGTTCGACAGGGAACACTGAAGCTTTCTTT	CASSSTGNTEAFF
once	TRBD2	TRBV7-2	TRBJ2-7	TGTGCCAGCAGCTTAGACGGGAGGGTCTCCTACGAGCAGTACTTC	CASSLDGRVSYEQYF
.	.	TRBV6-5	TRBJ1-3	TGTGCCAGCAGTTACGGACGGCCCTCTGGAAACACCATATATTTT	CASSYGRPSGNTIYF
.	.	TRBV7-8	TRBJ2-7	TGTGCCAGCAGCTTAGTTGGCGGGCGGAGCTCCTACGAGCAGTACTTC	CASSLVGGRSSYEQYF
.	TRBD1	TRBV30	TRBJ2-1	TGTGCCTGGAGTCCCTGGACAGGGTCTTTTGAGCAGTTCTTC	CAWSPWTGSFEQFF
.	.	TRBV27	TRBJ1-3	TGTGCCAGCCTTTCTCCCGGAAACACCATATATTTT	CASLSPGNTIYF
.	TRBD1	TRBV5-1	TRBJ2-3	TGCGCCAGCAGCCCACAGGGGGCAGGAACAGATACGCAGTATTTT	CASSPQGAGTDTQYF
.	TRBD1	TRBV2	TRBJ2-2	TGTGCCAGCAGTGATCGGACAGGTCACCCCGGGGAGCTGTTTTTT	CASSDRTGHPGELFF
.	TRBD1	TRBV30	TRBJ2-5	TGTGCCGCCGGGACAGGGTACCAAGAGACCCAGTACTTC	CAAGTGYQETQYF
once	.	TRBV12-2	TRBJ1-1	TGTGCAAGTCGCTCCATCACAGGGGGAACTGAAGCTTTCTTT	CASRSITGGTEAFF
once	TRBD2	TRBV6-4	TRBJ2-3	TGTGCCAGCAGTGACGTAGCGGGAGACCCGAGGGGGCAGTATTTT	CASSDVAGDPRGQYF
.	.	TRBV20-1	TRBJ2-3	TGCAGTGCTAAAGACTCCCCGGGGCAGTATTTT	CSAKDSPGQYF
once	.	TRBV5-5	TRBJ2-7	TGTGCCAGCAGCTTGGAAACTGGGGCTACCTACGAGCAGTACTTC	CASSLETGATYEQYF
few	.	TRBV5-1	TRBJ2-2	TGCGCCAGCAGCCTATACCCAGTAGGCACCGGGGAGCTGTTTTTT	CASSLYPVGTGELFF
.	.	TRBV19	TRBJ2-1	TGTGCCAGTAGTATTAAGCGGATTGACTCCTACAATGAGCAGTTCTTC	CASSIKRIDSYNEQFF
.	TRBD2	TRBV5-4	TRBJ2-7	TGTGCCAGCAGCCGCGGGACACCCCTAGCGGGAGCCTACGAGCAGTACTTC	CASSRGTPLAGAYEQYF
.	TRBD2	TRBV24-1	TRBJ2-1	TGTGCCACCAGTGCCATAGCGGGGTCCTACAATGAGCAGTTCTTC	CATSAIAGSYNEQFF
.	.	TRBV9	TRBJ2-3	TGTGCCAGCAGCGTAGCGGGGGTCACAGATACGCAGTATTTT	CASSVAGVTDTQYF
.	.	TRBV5-5	TRBJ2-7	TGTGCCAGCAGCTTGATGGGACATTCCTACGAGCAGTACTTC	CASSLMGHSYEQYF
.	.	TRBV30	TRBJ1-3	TGTGCCTGGAGGGCCTCTGGAAACACCATATATTTT	CAWRASGNTIYF
.	TRBD1	TRBV30	TRBJ1-1	TGTGCCTGGAGTGTATTGGGCAGGGGGGCCACTGAAGCTTTCTTT	CAWSVLGRGATEAFF
few	TRBD2	TRBV2	TRBJ2-1	TGTGCCAGCAGGCCGGGACTAGCGGGGAGTGGTGAGCAGTTCTTC	CASRPGLAGSGEQFF
.	TRBD1	TRBV28	TRBJ1-4	TGTGCCAGCAGTTTACCCACAGGGGCCACCAATGAAAAACTGTTTTTT	CASSLPTGATNEKLFF
.	.	TRBV15	TRBJ2-5	TGTGCCACCAGCAGAGTTGGAGGGGCCGGCGAGACCCAGTACTTC	CATSRVGGAGETQYF
once	TRBD1	TRBV4-2	TRBJ2-4	TGTGCCAGCGGACAGGGGGAAGGCAAAAACATTCAGTACTTC	CASGQGEGKNIQYF
.	.	TRBV5-1	TRBJ2-1	TGCGCCAGCAGCTTGGTCGAGACTAGATGGGTCAATGAGCAGTTCTTC	CASSLVETRWVNEQFF
.	TRBD1	TRBV2	TRBJ1-1	TGTGCCAGCAGTCCCGGCAGACAGGGGGCCCCTGAAGCTTTCTTT	CASSPGRQGAPEAFF
once	TRBD2	TRBV7-8	TRBJ2-7	TGTGCCAGCAGCTTAGGGGCAGCGGGGGTTGTCGGGCCCTCCTACGAGCAGTACTTC	CASSLGAAGVVGPSYEQYF
.	TRBD2	TRBV19	TRBJ2-7	TGTGCCAGTATGGGGACTAGCGGGAGGGGCTCCTACGAGCAGTACTTC	CASMGTSGRGSYEQYF
few	.	TRBV18	TRBJ1-1	TGTGCCAGCTCTCGGGGGGGGATCCGGCACACTGAAGCTTTCTTT	CASSRGGIRHTEAFF
.	.	TRBV5-1	TRBJ1-4	TGCGCCAGCAGCTTGGGGCCAGGGAGGGCTAATGAAAAACTGTTTTTT	CASSLGPGRANEKLFF
.	TRBD2	TRBV6-6	TRBJ2-2	TGTGCCAGCAGTTACGGTACAGCGGGAGGTCCCGGGGAGCTGTTTTTT	CASSYGTAGGPGELFF
few	.	TRBV4-2	TRBJ1-1	TGTGCCAGCAGCCCCAATCGACAGAACACTGAAGCTTTCTTT	CASSPNRQNTEAFF
.	TRBD1	TRBV6-6	TRBJ1-2	TGTGCCAGCAGTCGATCCGTTGGGAAGGGGGCTTGGGGCTACACCTTC	CASSRSVGKGAWGYTF